This T cell receptor beta chain came from a study of T cells in Graves' hyperthyroidism and ophthalmopathy. Study-wide points: In blood, most of the thyroid clonotypes expanded above 0.001 were also present.

Based on clinical symptoms, serum thyroxine and TRAb, thyroid ultrasound and orbital computed tomography, diagnoses were reached. The CDR3 runs 16 residues. Germline lookup yields CDR1 LGHNA and CDR2 YNFKEQ. V lost 2 bases, J lost 5 bases, and 9 bases stayed unmatched. There were TCR beta CDR3 regions amplified from RNA transcripts. When the TCR CDR3 underwent first-round RT-PCR, the HTBI primer set was used. Each CDR3 protein is one row after TCRdb ran MiXCR on the multiplex PCR reads. The sample yields 600,000 or so distinct CDR3 sequences, roughly 17% seen once. In its sample, this clonotype was seen once. Its target is not known.

This chain joins TRBV4-2 and TRBJ1-5; 7 nucleotides align to TRBD1. The sequence was obtained from a woman in her twenties or thirties with Graves' hyperthyroidism. Sequences were obtained from blood. CDR3 in DNA: TGTGCCAGCAGCCAATACGGGACAGCGGACGATCAGCCCCAGCATTTT. It yields the protein CASSQYGTADDQPQHF.